This TCR beta chain was sequenced during a study of Graves' ophthalmopathy and Graves' hyperthyroidism. Study as a whole: Stable hyperthyroid donors showed no ophthalmopathy during 18 months follow-up.

V shed 4 bases and J shed 1 base, with 22 bases lying between them. This CDR3 is 18 amino acids long. Germline CDR1 PRHDT, CDR2 FYEKMQ (reference sequence). Amplification of TCR beta CDR3 regions used RNA transcripts. After a first-round RT-PCR with HTBI primers, a second-round multiplex PCR was run. TCRdb fed the multiplex PCR reads into MiXCR, producing one record per CDR3 protein. The sample includes some 1.1 million distinct CDR3 sequences, 35% to 40% of them seen just once. Clinicians made diagnoses from clinical symptoms, serum thyroxine, TRAb, thyroid ultrasound and orbital computed tomography.

The chain links TRBV13 to TRBJ1-1, with D perhaps matching TRBD1 (5 bases). The receptor was derived from an adult man with Graves' hyperthyroidism. Sequences were obtained from peripheral blood or thyroid tissue (not recorded which). CDR3 nucleotides: TGTGCCAGCAGCTATACCGTTCAGGGCCGTTTTCAGAACACTGAAGCTTTCTTT. This sequence encodes CASSYTVQGRFQNTEAFF.